This entry lists 4 T cell receptor beta chains sequenced from one sample in a study of blood T cell repertoires in COVID-19. Repertoires were generated with immunoSEQ multiplex PCR, while TCRdb's copy carries only in-frame clones and drops some. The sample includes under 250,000 clones, 80% to 85% seen only once; the top ten take about 2.3%. The sequencing sample was made of peripheral blood. All receptors derive from a woman in her sixties or seventies with acute or convalescent COVID-19.

This chain joins TRBV9 and TRBJ2-7, with 8 bases identical to TRBD1. The J segment lost 5 bases and the V segment lost 0 bases, leaving 4 bases of the junction unmatched. The CDR3 extends over 14 amino acids. Germline assignment: CDR1 SGDLS and CDR2 YYNGEE. The CDR3 DNA reads TGTGCCAGCAGCGTAGGGGACAGGTCCCACGAGCAGTACTTC. Its protein product is CASSVGDRSHEQYF. The variable domain in full, completed from reference TRBV9 and TRBJ2-7, reads DSGVTQTPKHLITATGQRVTLRCSPRSGDLSVYWYQQSLDQGLQFLIQYYNGEERAKGNILERFSAQQFPDLHSELNLSSLELGDSALYFCASSVGDRSHEQYFGPGTRLTVT.

The genes are TRBV2 and TRBJ1-4, with D perhaps matching TRBD1 (5 bases). Trimming shortened V by 6 bases and J by 3 bases, and 11 bases separated the two germline ends. This CDR3 region has 14 residues. The germline V gene has CDR1 SNHLY and CDR2 FYNNEI. CDR3: CASRDWGANEKLFF. The CDR3 DNA reads as TGTGCCAGCAGGGATTGGGGGGCTAATGAAAAACTGTTTTTT.

V usage is TRBV24-1 and J usage is TRBJ2-2, with D unresolved. This CDR3 is built from 13 residues. Between the trimmed V and J ends, which lost 5 bases and 1 base, there was a span of 4 bases. The germline CDR1 and CDR2 sequences are KGHDR and SFDVKD. The CDR3 loop is CATSAENTGELFF. In DNA form, the CDR3 reads TGTGCCACCAGTGCAGAGAACACCGGGGAGCTGTTTTTT.

The chain combines TRBV19 with TRBJ1-6; D is perhaps TRBD1 (5 bases). Germline V gene data show CDR1 as LNHDA and CDR2 as SQIVND (reference sequence). V was pared by 1 base and J by 8 bases, with 12 bases between. This CDR3 comprises 15 residues. CDR3 amino acids: CASSIVMTDYSPLHF. CDR3 bases: TGTGCCAGTAGTATAGTAATGACAGATTATTCACCCCTCCACTTT.